The subject of this entry is one TCR beta chain. What it recognizes is unknown. The record originates from a study of glioma-infiltrating T cells. Findings and limits, study-wide: Tissue and blood shared very few CDR3 sequences.

CDR1 is SGHRS and CDR2 is YFSETQ in the germline V gene. Trimming removed 4 bases at V and 0 bases at J, with 10 bases between. CDR3 size: 14 residues. The iRepertoire nested amplicon-rescue multiplex PCR amplified TCR alpha and beta CDR3s from RNA. MiXCR was run by TCRdb on the multiplex PCR reads, yielding one entry per CDR3 protein. The data hold 100,000 to 150,000 distinct CDR3 sequences, with 20% to 25% observed a single time. The V call is TRBV5-1, the J call TRBJ2-5; tentatively, D is TRBD1 (6 bases). Sequencing was performed on glioma tissue, nonneoplastic brain tissue, or PBMCs (not recorded which). This clonotype originated in a human donor with low-grade glioma or glioblastoma, undergoing nonglioma brain surgery, or in good health (not recorded which). CDR3 DNA sequence: TGCGCCAGCAGCCGGGACACGGACCAAGAGACCCAGTACTTC. This translates into CASSRDTDQETQYF.